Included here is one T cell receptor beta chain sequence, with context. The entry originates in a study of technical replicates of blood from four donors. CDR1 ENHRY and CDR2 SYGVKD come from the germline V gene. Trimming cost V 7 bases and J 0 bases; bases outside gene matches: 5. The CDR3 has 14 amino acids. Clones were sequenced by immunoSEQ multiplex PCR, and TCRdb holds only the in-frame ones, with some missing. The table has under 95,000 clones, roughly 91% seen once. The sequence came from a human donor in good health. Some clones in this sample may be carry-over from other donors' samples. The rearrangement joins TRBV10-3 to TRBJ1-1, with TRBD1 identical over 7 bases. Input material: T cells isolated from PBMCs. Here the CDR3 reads CAITLDRMNTEAFF. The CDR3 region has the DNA TGTGCCATCACTTTGGACAGGATGAACACTGAAGCTTTCTTT.